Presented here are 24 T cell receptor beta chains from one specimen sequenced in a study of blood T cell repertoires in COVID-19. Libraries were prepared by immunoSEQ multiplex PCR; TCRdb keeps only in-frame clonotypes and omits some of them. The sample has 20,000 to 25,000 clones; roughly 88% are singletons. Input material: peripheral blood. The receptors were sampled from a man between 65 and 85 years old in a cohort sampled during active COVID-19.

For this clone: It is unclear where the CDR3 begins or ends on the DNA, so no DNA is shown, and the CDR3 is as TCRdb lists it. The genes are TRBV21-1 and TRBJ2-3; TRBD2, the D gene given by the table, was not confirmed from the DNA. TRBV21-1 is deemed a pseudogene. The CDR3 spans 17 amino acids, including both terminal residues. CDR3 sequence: CASSPRWAGGSTDTQYF.

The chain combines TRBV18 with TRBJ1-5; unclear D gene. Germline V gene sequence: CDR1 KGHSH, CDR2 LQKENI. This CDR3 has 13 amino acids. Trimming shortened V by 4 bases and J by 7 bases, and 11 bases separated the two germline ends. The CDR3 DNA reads TGTGCCAGCTCACTAAGTGGGCGACAGCCCCAGCATTTT. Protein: CASSLSGRQPQHF. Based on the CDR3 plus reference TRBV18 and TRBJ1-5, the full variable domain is NAGVMQNPRHLVRRRGQEARLRCSPMKGHSHVYWYRQLPEEGLKFMVYLQKENIIDESGMPKERFSAEFPKEGPSILRIQQVVRGDSAAYFCASSLSGRQPQHFGDGTRLSIL.

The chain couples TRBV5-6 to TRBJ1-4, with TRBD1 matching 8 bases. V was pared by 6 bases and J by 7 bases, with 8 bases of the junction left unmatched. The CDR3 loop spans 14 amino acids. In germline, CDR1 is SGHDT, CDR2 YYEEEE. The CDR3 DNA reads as TGTGCCAGCACCCAGACAGGGGCAGGTGAAAAACTGTTTTTT. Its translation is CASTQTGAGEKLFF. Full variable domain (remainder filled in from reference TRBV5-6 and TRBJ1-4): DAGVTQSPTHLIKTRGQQVTLRCSPKSGHDTVSWYQQALGQGPQFIFQYYEEEERQRGNFPDRFSGHQFPNYSSELNVNALLLGDSALYLCASTQTGAGEKLFFGSGTQLSVL.

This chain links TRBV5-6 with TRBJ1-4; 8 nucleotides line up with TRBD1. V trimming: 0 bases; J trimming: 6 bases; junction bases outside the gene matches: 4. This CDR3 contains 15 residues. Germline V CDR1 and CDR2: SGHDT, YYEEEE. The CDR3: CASSLGWTGHEKLFF. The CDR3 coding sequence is TGTGCCAGCAGCTTGGGTTGGACAGGGCATGAAAAACTGTTTTTT.

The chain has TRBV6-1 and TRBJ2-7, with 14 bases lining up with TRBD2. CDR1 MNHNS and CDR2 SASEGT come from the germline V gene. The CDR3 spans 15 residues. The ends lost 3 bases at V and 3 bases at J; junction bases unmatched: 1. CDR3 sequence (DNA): TGTGCCAGCAGTGAGGGACTAGCGGGAGTCTACGAGCAGTACTTC. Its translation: CASSEGLAGVYEQYF.

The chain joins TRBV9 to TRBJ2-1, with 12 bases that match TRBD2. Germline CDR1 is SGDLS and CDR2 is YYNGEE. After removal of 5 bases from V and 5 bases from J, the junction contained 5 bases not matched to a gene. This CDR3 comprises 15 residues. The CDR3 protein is CASSPGLAGHNEQFF. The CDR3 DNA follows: TGTGCCAGCAGTCCAGGACTAGCGGGACACAATGAGCAGTTCTTC.

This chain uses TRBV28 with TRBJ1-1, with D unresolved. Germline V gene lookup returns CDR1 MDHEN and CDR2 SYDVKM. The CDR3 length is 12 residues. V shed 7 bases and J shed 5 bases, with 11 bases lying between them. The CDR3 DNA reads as TGTGCCAGCACACTGGGGAGGACTGAAGCTTTCTTT. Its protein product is CASTLGRTEAFF.

CDR3 protein: CASSLGEVGSNQPQHF. CDR3 DNA sequence: TGTGCCAGCAGCTTGGGCGAGGTGGGTAGCAATCAGCCCCAGCATTTT. This chain links TRBV5-6 with TRBJ1-5; no reliable D call. Trimming took off 0 bases at V and 0 bases at J, with 10 bases between the two ends. Germline CDR1 reads SGHDT; CDR2 reads YYEEEE. CDR3 length equals 16 residues.

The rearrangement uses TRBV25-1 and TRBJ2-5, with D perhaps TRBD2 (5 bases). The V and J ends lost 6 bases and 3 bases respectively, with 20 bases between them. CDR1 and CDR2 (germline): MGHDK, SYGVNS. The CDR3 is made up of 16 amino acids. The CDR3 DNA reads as TGTGCCAGCAGCGCTCGGGGTGATGCGTCGAAAGAGACCCAGTACTTC. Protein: CASSARGDASKETQYF.

CDR3 sequence: CASSQVPASGRRTGELFF. In nucleotides, the CDR3 is TGCGCCAGCAGCCAAGTCCCCGCTAGCGGGAGAAGAACCGGGGAGCTGTTTTTT. This chain joins TRBV4-1 and TRBJ2-2; 10 bases agree with TRBD2. This CDR3 spans 18 amino acids. CDR1 is MGHRA and CDR2 is YSYEKL in the germline V gene. The V gene end was trimmed by 1 base and the J gene end by 5 bases; junction bases not matched to a gene: 10.

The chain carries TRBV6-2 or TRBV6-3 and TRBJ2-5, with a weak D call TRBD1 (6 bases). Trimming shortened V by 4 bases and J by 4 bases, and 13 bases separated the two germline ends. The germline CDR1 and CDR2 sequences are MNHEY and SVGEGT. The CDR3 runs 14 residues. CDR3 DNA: TGTGCCAGCAGTTCAGCACAGGGTGGAGAGACCCAGTACTTC. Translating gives CASSSAQGGETQYF.

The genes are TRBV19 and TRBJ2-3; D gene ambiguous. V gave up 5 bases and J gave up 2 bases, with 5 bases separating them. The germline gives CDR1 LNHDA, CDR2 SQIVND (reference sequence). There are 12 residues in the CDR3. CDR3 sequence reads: CASSLATDTQYF. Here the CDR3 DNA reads TGTGCCAGTAGTCTGGCCACAGATACGCAGTATTTT.

In nucleotides, the CDR3 is TGTGCCAGCACCGCGTGGGGGGGGGAGAGCTTTTCCTACGAGCAGTACTTC. It translates to CASTAWGGESFSYEQYF. The V call is TRBV2, the J call TRBJ2-7; 7 positions agree with TRBD2. From germline, CDR1 is SNHLY and CDR2 FYNNEI. V lost 7 bases to trimming and J lost 1 base; unmatched junction nucleotides: 16. The CDR3 contains 17 residues.

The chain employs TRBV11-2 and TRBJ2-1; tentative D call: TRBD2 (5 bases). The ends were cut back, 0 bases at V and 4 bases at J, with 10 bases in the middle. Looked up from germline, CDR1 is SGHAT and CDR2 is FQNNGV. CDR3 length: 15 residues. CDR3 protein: CASSLDGSRYNEQFF. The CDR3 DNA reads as TGTGCCAGCAGCTTAGATGGGAGTAGATACAATGAGCAGTTCTTC.

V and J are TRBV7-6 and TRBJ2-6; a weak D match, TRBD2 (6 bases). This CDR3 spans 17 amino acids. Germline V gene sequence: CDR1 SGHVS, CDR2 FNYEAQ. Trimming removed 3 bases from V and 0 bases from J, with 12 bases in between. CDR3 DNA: TGTGCCAGCAGCTTGCCCCTCGGGGGCTCTGGGGCCAACGTCCTGACTTTC. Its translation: CASSLPLGGSGANVLTF.

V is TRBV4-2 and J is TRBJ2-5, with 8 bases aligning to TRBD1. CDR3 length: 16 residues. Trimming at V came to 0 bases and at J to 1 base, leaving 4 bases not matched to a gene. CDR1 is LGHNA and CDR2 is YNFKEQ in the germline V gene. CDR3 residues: CASSQDFQGAQETQYF. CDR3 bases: TGTGCCAGCAGCCAAGATTTCCAGGGGGCCCAAGAGACCCAGTACTTC.

DNA of the CDR3: TGTGCCATCACGGGATACCAACAGGGGTCGGTTTTCTTGGCCGCCGGGGAGCTGTTTTTT. Protein product: CAITGYQQGSVFLAAGELFF. The rearrangement joins TRBV10-3 to TRBJ2-2, with 7 bases identical to TRBD1. This CDR3 is built from 20 residues. Germline V lookup: CDR1 ENHRY, CDR2 SYGVKD. The trim removed 7 bases at V and 6 bases at J, leaving 26 bases unmatched.

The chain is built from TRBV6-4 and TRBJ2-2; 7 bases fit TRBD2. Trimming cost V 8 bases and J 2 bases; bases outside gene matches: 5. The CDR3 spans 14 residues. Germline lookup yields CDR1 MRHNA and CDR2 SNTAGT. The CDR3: CASREEGNTGELFF. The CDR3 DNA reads TGTGCCAGCCGGGAGGAGGGAAACACCGGGGAGCTGTTTTTT.

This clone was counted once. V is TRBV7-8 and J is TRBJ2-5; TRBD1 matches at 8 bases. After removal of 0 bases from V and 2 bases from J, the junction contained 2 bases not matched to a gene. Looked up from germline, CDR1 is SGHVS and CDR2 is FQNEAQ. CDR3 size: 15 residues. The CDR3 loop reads CASSLAGTGQETQYF. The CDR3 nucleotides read TGTGCCAGCAGCTTAGCGGGGACAGGACAAGAGACCCAGTACTTC.

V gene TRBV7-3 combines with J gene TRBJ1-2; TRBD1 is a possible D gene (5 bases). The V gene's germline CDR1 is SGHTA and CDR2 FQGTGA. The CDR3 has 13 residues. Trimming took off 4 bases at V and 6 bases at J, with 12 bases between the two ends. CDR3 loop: CASSSTDTDGYTF. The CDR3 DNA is TGTGCCAGCAGCTCGACAGACACAGATGGCTACACCTTC.

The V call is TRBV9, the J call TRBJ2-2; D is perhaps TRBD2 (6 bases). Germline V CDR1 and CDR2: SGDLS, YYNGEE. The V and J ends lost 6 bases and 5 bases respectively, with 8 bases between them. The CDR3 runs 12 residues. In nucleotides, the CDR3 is TGTGCCAGCACCGGGGGAACCGGGGAGCTGTTTTTT. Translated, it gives CASTGGTGELFF.

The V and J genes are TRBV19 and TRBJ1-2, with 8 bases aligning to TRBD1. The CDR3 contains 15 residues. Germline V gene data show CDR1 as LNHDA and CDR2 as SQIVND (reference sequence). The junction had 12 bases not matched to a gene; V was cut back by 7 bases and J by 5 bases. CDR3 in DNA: TGTGCCAGTACTCCGGGACAGGAGACTTTTTATGGCTACACCTTC. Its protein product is CASTPGQETFYGYTF.

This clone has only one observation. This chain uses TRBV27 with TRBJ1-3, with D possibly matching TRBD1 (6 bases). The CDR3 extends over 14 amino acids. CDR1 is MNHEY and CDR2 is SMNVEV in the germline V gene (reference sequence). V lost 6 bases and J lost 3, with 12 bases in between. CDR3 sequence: CASRSTGSGNTIYF. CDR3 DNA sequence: TGTGCCAGCAGGTCGACAGGTAGTGGAAACACCATATATTTT.

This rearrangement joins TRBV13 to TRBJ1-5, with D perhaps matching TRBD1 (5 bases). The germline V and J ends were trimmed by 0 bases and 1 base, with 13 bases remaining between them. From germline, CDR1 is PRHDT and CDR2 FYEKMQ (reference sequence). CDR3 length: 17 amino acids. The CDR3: CASSLGGVRWSNQPQHF. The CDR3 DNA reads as TGTGCCAGCAGCTTAGGAGGGGTCCGCTGGAGCAATCAGCCCCAGCATTTT.